This T cell receptor beta chain emerged from a study of blood T cell repertoires in COVID-19. The wider study: T cells, B-cell-depleted T cells, or PBMCs provided the cDNA or gDNA that served as material.

The germline V and J ends were trimmed by 8 bases and 10 bases, with 21 bases remaining between them. Germline CDR1 reads SNHLY; CDR2 reads FYNNEI. The CDR3 consists of 15 residues. The sample holds one count of this clone. Method: immunoSEQ multiplex PCR; TCRdb's copy keeps in-frame clones and lacks some. The sample includes about 86,000 clones, around 80% seen only once; the top ten take 0.95% to 1.5%. The V and J genes are TRBV2 and TRBJ1-6; D is unclear. The receptor comes from an elderly woman with acute or convalescent COVID-19. Sequencing input: peripheral blood. The CDR3 DNA reads as TGTGCCAGCCAGAGCGGACCGCCCCGCGGCTCACCCCTCCACTTT. Amino acid sequence: CASQSGPPRGSPLHF.